This TCR beta chain derives from a study of blood T cell repertoires in COVID-19. In the study overall: From T cells, B-cell-depleted T cells, or PBMCs came the material, which was cDNA or gDNA.

How the authors handled the data: Nucleated cell counts were estimated from reference gene primer amplification. Repertoires were generated with immunoSEQ multiplex PCR, while TCRdb's copy carries only in-frame clones and drops some. V, J and clone size are those of that table, while D and trimming were read from the DNA. Among 280,000 or so clones, around 85% were seen once, and the ten largest hold about 2.7%. Trimming removed 5 bases at V and 8 bases at J, with 12 bases between. The CDR3 runs 12 residues. CDR1 and CDR2 (germline): SGHTA, FQGNSA. Participants had their cohort set by participant-reported clinical history.

The source of this sequence is a woman aged 45-60 years who had recovered from COVID-19. The gene calls are TRBV7-2 and TRBJ1-2; D remains ambiguous. The specimen sequenced was PBMCs or T cells enriched from blood (not recorded which). The CDR3 sequence is CASSPTVGGYTF. The CDR3 DNA reads TGTGCCAGCAGCCCGACCGTGGGCGGCTACACCTTC. The variable domain in full, with the rest retrieved from reference TRBV7-2 and TRBJ1-2, is GAGVSQSPSNKVTEKGKDVELRCDPISGHTALYWYRQSLGQGLEFLIYFQGNSAPDKSGLPSDRFSAERTGGSVSTLTIQRTQQEDSAVYLCASSPTVGGYTFGSGTRLTVV.